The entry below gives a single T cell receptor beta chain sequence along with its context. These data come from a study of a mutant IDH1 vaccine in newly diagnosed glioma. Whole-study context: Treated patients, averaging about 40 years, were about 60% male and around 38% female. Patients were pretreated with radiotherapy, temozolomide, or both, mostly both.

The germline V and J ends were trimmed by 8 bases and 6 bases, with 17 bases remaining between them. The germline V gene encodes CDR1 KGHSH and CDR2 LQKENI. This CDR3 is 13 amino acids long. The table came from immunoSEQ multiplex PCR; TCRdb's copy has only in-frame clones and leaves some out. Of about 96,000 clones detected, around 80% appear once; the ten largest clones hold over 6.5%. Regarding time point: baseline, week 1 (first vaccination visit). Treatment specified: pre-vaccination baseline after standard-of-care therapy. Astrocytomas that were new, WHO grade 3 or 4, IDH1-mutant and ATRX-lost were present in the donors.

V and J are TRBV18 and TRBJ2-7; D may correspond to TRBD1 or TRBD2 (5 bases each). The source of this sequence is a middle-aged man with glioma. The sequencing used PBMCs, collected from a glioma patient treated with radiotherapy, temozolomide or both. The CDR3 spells CASRDGVGPEQYF. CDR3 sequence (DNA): TGTGCCAGCCGGGACGGGGTTGGGCCCGAGCAGTACTTC. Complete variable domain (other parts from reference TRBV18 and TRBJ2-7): NAGVMQNPRHLVRRRGQEARLRCSPMKGHSHVYWYRQLPEEGLKFMVYLQKENIIDESGMPKERFSAEFPKEGPSILRIQQVVRGDSAAYFCASRDGVGPEQYFGPGTRLTVT.